The clone carrying this TCR beta chain was seen more than once but under ten times. What it recognizes is unknown. It was with 60 Vbeta and 13 Jbeta primers that the PCR ran. Sequencing used immunoSEQ multiplex PCR; TCRdb keeps in-frame clones, though not all of them. Of 150,000 to 160,000 clones listed, 82% are singletons. This entry comes from a study of cytomegalovirus exposure and HLA in healthy donors. For the study at large: Counted in an early data release were approximately 85 million unique TCRs from HLA-typed donors.

Losses at the gene ends were 0 bases for V and 4 bases for J; bases not matched to a gene: 3. The CDR3 runs 15 residues. Germline-derived CDR1 and CDR2 are SGDLS and YYNGEE. General study points: Most of the TCR beta V segments (in an earlier analysis) were productive either about 87% or about 30% of the time.

Sequenced input: PBMCs. V and J are TRBV9 and TRBJ2-2; TRBD1 aligns across 7 bases. This receptor was taken from a woman aged 50 to 60 in good health and CMV-seropositive. CDR3 bases: TGTGCCAGCAGCGTAGATCCAGGGGGCACCGGGGAGCTGTTTTTT. Translating it yields CASSVDPGGTGELFF.